These 2 T cell receptor beta chains were all obtained from the same sample, sequenced in a study of identical twins. TCRdb ran MiXCR on the 5' RACE reads and lists one entry per CDR3 protein. The sample has a few hundred thousand distinct CDR3 sequences, roughly 9.5% seen once. The same sample was also studied in work on yellow fever vaccine responses in identical twins.

Specimen: PBMCs. These receptors were taken from a woman between 18 and 30 years old in good health.

J is TRBJ2-5 and V is TRBV20-1; no firm D call. V lost 2 bases to trimming and J lost 5 bases, with 9 bases between them. CDR3 size: 12 residues. Germline V CDR1 and CDR2: DFQATT, SNEGSKA (reference sequence). Here the CDR3 reads CSARTQPETQYF. DNA of the CDR3: TGCAGTGCTAGAACTCAGCCCGAGACCCAGTACTTC.

The rearrangement joins TRBV9 to TRBJ2-3, with D perhaps TRBD2 (5 bases). Germline CDR1 SGDLS, CDR2 YYNGEE. V was pared by 1 base and J by 5 bases, with 8 bases between. This CDR3 spans 13 amino acids. The CDR3, as DNA: TGTGCCAGCAGCGTATCCAGCGGAGATACGCAGTATTTT. This codes for CASSVSSGDTQYF.